Sequencing of this TCR beta chain was carried out in a study of siplizumab effects on memory and regulatory T cells. Whole-study results and caveats: In the presence of siplizumab, alloreactive sequences traceable to unstimulated CD4+ memory cells were significantly reduced.

The study assayed around 9.3 x 10^4 TCR templates per sample. Here immunoSEQ multiplex PCR was the method, and the copy in TCRdb shows in-frame clones only, minus some. This table holds around 100,000 clones, 91% found once. The length of the CDR3 is 14 residues. Germline lookup yields CDR1 SGDLS and CDR2 YYNGEE. Turning to this clone: Its target is not known. A read error may account for a junction end that differs from germline.

The specimen sequenced was CD4+ T cells sorted from blood. The receptor was derived from a human donor in good health. Some clones in this sample may be carry-over from other donors' samples. The genes are TRBV9 and TRBJ2-5, with D perhaps matching TRBD2 (6 bases). The CDR3 DNA sequence: TGTGCCAGCAGCGTAGGGACTACCCAAGAGGCCCAGTACTTC. Encoded protein: CASSVGTTQEAQYF.